Listed below are T cell receptor beta chains from one sample, sequenced in a study of cytomegalovirus exposure and HLA in healthy donors. The repertoire was sequenced with immunoSEQ multiplex PCR; TCRdb's copy has only in-frame clones and lacks some. The table includes 130,000 to 150,000 clones, over 70% detected once. The sequenced sample was PBMCs. These receptors were taken from a middle-aged woman in good health and CMV-seropositive. Both conserved end residues are part of each CDR3. The D gene is left open where the match is weak. Size is stated for part of the rows, as once, few or many counts, or as a class when the clone is expanded.

d_call	v_call	clone_size	j_call	cdr3_aa	cdr3_nt
.	TRBV11-2	few	TRBJ1-1	CASSLDGQLNTEAFF	TGTGCCAGCAGCTTAGATGGGCAATTGAACACTGAAGCTTTCTTT
.	TRBV5-4	.	TRBJ2-7	CASTPGTRGHEQYF	TGTGCCAGCACGCCGGGAACCCGTGGGCACGAGCAGTACTTC
TRBD2	TRBV14	.	TRBJ2-7	CASSQGRDGYEQYF	TGTGCCAGCAGCCAGGGGAGGGATGGCTACGAGCAGTACTTC
TRBD2	TRBV5-4	.	TRBJ2-2	CASSLPGTGGPWTGELFF	TGTGCCAGCAGCTTGCCCGGGACGGGGGGGCCTTGGACCGGGGAGCTGTTTTTT
.	TRBV9	.	TRBJ2-5	CASSVARGPETQYF	TGTGCCAGCAGCGTAGCGCGGGGCCCCGAGACCCAGTACTTC
.	TRBV5-1	.	TRBJ2-3	CASSFLPLDTQYF	TGCGCCAGCAGCTTTCTTCCCCTAGATACGCAGTATTTT
TRBD1	TRBV28	.	TRBJ1-6	CASTSGQGNSPLHF	TGTGCCAGCACCTCTGGACAGGGTAATTCACCCCTCCACTTT
TRBD1	TRBV5-1	once	TRBJ1-6	CASTLLGQGSGSPLHF	TGCGCCAGCACCCTACTAGGACAGGGTTCAGGTTCACCCCTCCACTTT
.	TRBV5-1	few	TRBJ2-5	CASSAEQVQYF	TGCGCCAGCAGCGCTGAGCAGGTCCAGTACTTC
TRBD1	TRBV5-1	.	TRBJ1-1	CASSPSDRTVNTEAFF	TGCGCCAGCAGCCCCTCGGACAGGACGGTGAACACTGAAGCTTTCTTT
.	TRBV15	.	TRBJ2-5	CATSSPGTHGEAQYF	TGTGCCACCAGCAGTCCCGGGACACACGGAGAGGCCCAGTACTTC
.	TRBV10-2	once	TRBJ2-7	CASSEGGPYEQYF	TGCGCCAGCAGTGAGGGTGGCCCCTACGAGCAGTACTTC
.	TRBV7-9	.	TRBJ2-2	CASSTPPPSTGELFF	TGTGCCAGCAGCACACCCCCTCCCAGCACCGGGGAGCTGTTTTTT
.	TRBV27	few	TRBJ1-5	CASSQQGLGNQPQHF	TGTGCCAGCAGCCAACAGGGTCTTGGCAATCAGCCCCAGCATTTT
.	TRBV5-6	once	TRBJ1-5	CASSLDSNQPQHF	TGTGCCAGCAGCTTGGACAGTAATCAGCCCCAGCATTTT
.	TRBV7-9	few	TRBJ1-1	CASSLRVGFEAFF	TGTGCCAGCAGCTTGCGGGTGGGATTTGAAGCTTTCTTT
TRBD2	TRBV6-1	.	TRBJ2-5	CASNGLAGPWETQYF	TGTGCCAGCAATGGACTAGCGGGGCCATGGGAGACCCAGTACTTC
.	TRBV10-3	.	TRBJ2-3	CASSRTDTQYF	TGTGCCTCTTCCCGCACAGATACGCAGTATTTT
.	TRBV10-3	.	TRBJ2-7	CAISESQAYEQYF	TGTGCCATCAGTGAGTCTCAAGCCTACGAGCAGTACTTC
.	TRBV5-1	few	TRBJ2-3	CASSLEGTSTDTQYF	TGCGCCAGCAGCTTGGAGGGGACTAGCACAGATACGCAGTATTTT
TRBD1	TRBV9	.	TRBJ1-2	CASSVGGQGVYGYTF	TGTGCCAGCAGCGTAGGGGGACAGGGGGTCTATGGCTACACCTTC
.	TRBV5-1	.	TRBJ2-3	CASSGGQSGTDTQYF	TGCGCCAGCAGCGGGGGACAATCGGGCACAGATACGCAGTATTTT
.	TRBV29-1	.	TRBJ2-7	CSVRDTYEQYF	TGCAGCGTCCGGGACACCTACGAGCAGTACTTC
.	TRBV6-4	.	TRBJ1-6	CASSDSWANSPLHF	TGTGCCAGCAGTGACTCGTGGGCAAATTCACCCCTCCACTTT
.	TRBV28	.	TRBJ1-1	CASDSATGGGLAFF	TGTGCCAGCGACTCCGCTACCGGGGGAGGATTAGCTTTCTTT
TRBD2	TRBV29-1	.	TRBJ2-2	CSFSRTSGIRGELFF	TGCAGCTTTTCCCGGACTAGCGGTATTAGGGGGGAGCTGTTTTTT
.	TRBV2	.	TRBJ1-2	CASSESGLTGYTF	TGTGCCAGCAGTGAAAGTGGGCTCACTGGCTACACCTTC
.	TRBV2	.	TRBJ1-5	CASSPDRDQPQHF	TGTGCCAGCAGTCCGGACAGAGACCAGCCCCAGCATTTT
TRBD1	TRBV5-5	.	TRBJ2-3	CASSVGQGRPSGTDTQYF	TGTGCCAGCAGCGTGGGACAGGGGCGACCCTCTGGCACAGATACGCAGTATTTT
.	TRBV10-1	.	TRBJ2-5	CASSDVAGQETQYF	TGCGCCAGCAGTGATGTTGCGGGGCAAGAGACCCAGTACTTC
.	TRBV28	.	TRBJ1-2	CASSFYIWEGGYTF	TGTGCCAGCAGTTTTTATATTTGGGAGGGCGGCTACACCTTC